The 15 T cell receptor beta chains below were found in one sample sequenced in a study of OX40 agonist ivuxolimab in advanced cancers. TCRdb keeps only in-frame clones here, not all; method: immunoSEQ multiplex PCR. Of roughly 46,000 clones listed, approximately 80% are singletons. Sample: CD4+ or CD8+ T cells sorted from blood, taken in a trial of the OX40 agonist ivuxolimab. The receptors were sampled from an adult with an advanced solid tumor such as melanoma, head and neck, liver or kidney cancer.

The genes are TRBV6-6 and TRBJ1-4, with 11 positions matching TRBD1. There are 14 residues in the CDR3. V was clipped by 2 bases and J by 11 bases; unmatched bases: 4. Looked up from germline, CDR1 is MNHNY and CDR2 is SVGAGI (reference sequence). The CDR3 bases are TGTGCCAGCAGTTACCGGACAGGGGGCGGGAAACTGTTTTTT. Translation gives CASSYRTGGGKLFF.

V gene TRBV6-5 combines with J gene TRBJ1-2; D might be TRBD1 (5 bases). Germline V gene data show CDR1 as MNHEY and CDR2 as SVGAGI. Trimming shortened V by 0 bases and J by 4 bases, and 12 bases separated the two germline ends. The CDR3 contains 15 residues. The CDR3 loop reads CASSYSLSGTYGYTF. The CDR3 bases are TGTGCCAGCAGTTACTCCCTATCAGGGACCTATGGCTACACCTTC.

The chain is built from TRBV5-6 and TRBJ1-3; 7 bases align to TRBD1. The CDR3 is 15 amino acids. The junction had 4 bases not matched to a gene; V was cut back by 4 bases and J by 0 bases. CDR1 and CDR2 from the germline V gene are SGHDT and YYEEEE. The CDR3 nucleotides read TGTGCCAGCAGCGGGACAGCCTACTCTGGAAACACCATATATTTT. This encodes CASSGTAYSGNTIYF.

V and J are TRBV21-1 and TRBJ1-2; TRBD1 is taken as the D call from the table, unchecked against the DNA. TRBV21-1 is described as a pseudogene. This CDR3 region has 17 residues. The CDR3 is CASSKAGQGDGPHGYTF. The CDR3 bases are TGTGCCAGCAGCAAAGCGGGACAGGGAGATGGGCCTCATGGCTACACCTTC.

The CDR3 DNA reads as TGTGCCAGCAGCCTAATACAGGGGACCCGAAGCTACTATGGCTACACCTTC. Translation gives CASSLIQGTRSYYGYTF. V is TRBV28 and J is TRBJ1-2; 7 positions match TRBD1. Losses at the gene ends were 6 bases for V and 3 bases for J; bases not matched to a gene: 16. CDR1 and CDR2 from the germline V gene are MDHEN and SYDVKM. This CDR3 region has 17 residues.

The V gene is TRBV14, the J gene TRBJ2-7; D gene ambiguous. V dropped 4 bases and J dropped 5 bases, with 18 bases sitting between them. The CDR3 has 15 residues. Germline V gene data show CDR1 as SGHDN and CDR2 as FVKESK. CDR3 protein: CASSREYGRNDEQYF. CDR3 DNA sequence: TGTGCCAGCAGCCGAGAATACGGCAGGAACGACGAGCAGTACTTC.

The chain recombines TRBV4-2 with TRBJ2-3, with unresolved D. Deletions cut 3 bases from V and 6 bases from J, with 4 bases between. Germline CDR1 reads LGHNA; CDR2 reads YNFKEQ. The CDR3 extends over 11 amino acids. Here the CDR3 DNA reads TGTGCCAGCAGCCAGGGGGATACGCAGTATTTT. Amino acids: CASSQGDTQYF.

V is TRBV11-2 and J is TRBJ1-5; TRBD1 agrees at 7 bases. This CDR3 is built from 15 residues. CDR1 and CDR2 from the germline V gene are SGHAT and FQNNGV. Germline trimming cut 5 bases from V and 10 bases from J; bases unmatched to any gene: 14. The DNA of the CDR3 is TGTGCCAGCAGCCCCGCCGGGACAGACAATTACCCCCAGCATTTT. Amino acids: CASSPAGTDNYPQHF.

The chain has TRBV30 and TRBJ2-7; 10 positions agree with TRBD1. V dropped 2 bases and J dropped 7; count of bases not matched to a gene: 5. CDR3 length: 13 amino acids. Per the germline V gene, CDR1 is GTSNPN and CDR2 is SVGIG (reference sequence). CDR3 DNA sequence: TGTGCCTGGAGTAGGGACAGGGGTTGGGAGCAGTACTTC. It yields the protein CAWSRDRGWEQYF. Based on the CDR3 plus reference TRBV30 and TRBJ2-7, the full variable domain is SQTIHQWPATLVQPVGSPLSLECTVEGTSNPNLYWYRQAAGRGLQLLFYSVGIGQISSEVPQNLSASRPQDRQFILSSKKLLLSDSGFYLCAWSRDRGWEQYFGPGTRLTVT.

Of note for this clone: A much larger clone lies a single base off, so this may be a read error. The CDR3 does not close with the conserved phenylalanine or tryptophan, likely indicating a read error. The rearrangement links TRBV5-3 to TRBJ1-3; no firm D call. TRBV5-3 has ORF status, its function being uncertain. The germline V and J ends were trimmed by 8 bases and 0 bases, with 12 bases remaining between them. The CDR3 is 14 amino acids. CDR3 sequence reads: CASLGSNSGNTIYY. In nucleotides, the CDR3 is TGTGCCAGCCTGGGGTCCAACTCTGGAAACACCATATATTAT.

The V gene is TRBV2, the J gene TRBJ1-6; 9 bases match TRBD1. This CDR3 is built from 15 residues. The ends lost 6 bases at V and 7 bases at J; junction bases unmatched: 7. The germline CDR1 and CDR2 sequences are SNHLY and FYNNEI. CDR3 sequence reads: CASSPGQGGNSPLHF. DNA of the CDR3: TGTGCCAGCAGCCCGGGACAGGGTGGAAATTCACCCCTCCACTTT.

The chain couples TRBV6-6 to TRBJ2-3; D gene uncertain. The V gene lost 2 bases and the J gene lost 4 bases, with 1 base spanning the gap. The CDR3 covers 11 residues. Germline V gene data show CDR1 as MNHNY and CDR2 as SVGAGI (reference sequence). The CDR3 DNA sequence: TGTGCCAGCAGTTACGCAGATACGCAGTATTTT. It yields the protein CASSYADTQYF.

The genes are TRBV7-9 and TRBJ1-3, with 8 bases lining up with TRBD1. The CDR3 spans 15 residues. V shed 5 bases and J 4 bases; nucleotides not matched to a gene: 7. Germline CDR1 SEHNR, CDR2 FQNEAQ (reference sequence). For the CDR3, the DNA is TGTGCCAGCAGCCGGACAGGGACGGACGGAAACACCATATATTTT. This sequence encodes CASSRTGTDGNTIYF.

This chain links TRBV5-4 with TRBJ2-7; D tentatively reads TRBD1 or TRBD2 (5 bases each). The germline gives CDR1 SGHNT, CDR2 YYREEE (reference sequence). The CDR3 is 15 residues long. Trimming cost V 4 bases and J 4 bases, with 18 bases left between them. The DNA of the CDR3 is TGTGCCAGCAGCGCCGCCGGGACGGCATCATACGAGCAGTACTTC. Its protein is CASSAAGTASYEQYF. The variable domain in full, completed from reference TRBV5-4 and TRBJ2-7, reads ETGVTQSPTHLIKTRGQQVTLRCSSQSGHNTVSWYQQALGQGPQFIFQYYREEENGRGNFPPRFSGLQFPNYSSELNVNALELDDSALYLCASSAAGTASYEQYFGPGTRLTVT.

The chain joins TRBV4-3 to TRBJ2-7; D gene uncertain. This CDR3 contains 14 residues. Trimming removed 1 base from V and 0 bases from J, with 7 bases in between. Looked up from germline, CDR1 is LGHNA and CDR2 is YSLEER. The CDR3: CASSQGGSSYEQYF. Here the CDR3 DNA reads TGCGCCAGCAGCCAAGGAGGCAGCTCCTACGAGCAGTACTTC.